This T cell receptor beta chain came from a study of blood T cell repertoires in COVID-19. About the research overall: The United States, Italy and Spain were the sources of the acute and convalescent COVID-19 samples.

Original data processing: For nucleated cells, counts were estimated from reference gene primer amplification. Profiled with immunoSEQ multiplex PCR; TCRdb holds only in-frame clones, not every one. V and J calls and clone size are given by that table; D and trimming were obtained from the DNA. The table lists roughly 150,000 clones, 80% to 90% of them singletons. Clinical history as reported by participants underpinned cohort assignment. Two consecutive negative NP/OP PCR tests, clearance, or resolved symptoms defined Cohort 3 recovery. What was sequenced was PBMCs or T cells enriched from blood (not recorded which). The source of this sequence is a man aged 45 to 65 who had recovered from COVID-19.

DNA for the CDR3: TGTGCCAGCTCACAAACCACAGGGGGCATATACGAGCAGTACTTC. This encodes CASSQTTGGIYEQYF. This chain connects TRBV18 to TRBJ2-7; 9 positions agree with TRBD1. This CDR3 spans 15 amino acids. After removal of 4 bases from V and 4 bases from J, the junction contained 8 bases not matched to a gene. The germline CDR1 and CDR2 sequences are KGHSH and LQKENI. The complete variable domain, with remaining parts taken from reference TRBV18 and TRBJ2-7, reads NAGVMQNPRHLVRRRGQEARLRCSPMKGHSHVYWYRQLPEEGLKFMVYLQKENIIDESGMPKERFSAEFPKEGPSILRIQQVVRGDSAAYFCASSQTTGGIYEQYFGPGTRLTVT.